The clone carrying this T cell receptor beta chain was counted once. Germline CDR1 reads SEHNR; CDR2 reads FQNEAQ (reference sequence). The CDR3 spans 16 residues. Trimming cost V 3 bases and J 8 bases; bases outside gene matches: 11. Method: immunoSEQ multiplex PCR; TCRdb's copy keeps in-frame clones and lacks some. This sample has under 150,000 clones; more than 75% occur once, and the top ten carry less than 2%. This sample is drawn from a study of blood T cell repertoires in COVID-19. Overall study context: COVID-19 samples from acute and convalescent phases originated in the United States, Italy and Spain.

Sequenced input: peripheral blood. The rearrangement joins TRBV7-9 to TRBJ1-4, with 8 bases aligning to TRBD1. The TCR comes from a human donor in a cohort sampled during active COVID-19. In DNA form, the CDR3 reads TGTGCCAGCAGCTTTACCCAGACAGGGGTAGGGGAAAAACTGTTTTTT. The encoded protein is CASSFTQTGVGEKLFF. The full variable domain, rest sourced from reference TRBV7-9 and TRBJ1-4, is DTGVSQNPRHKITKRGQNVTFRCDPISEHNRLYWYRQTLGQGPEFLTYFQNEAQLEKSRLLSDRFSAERPKGSFSTLEIQRTEQGDSAMYLCASSFTQTGVGEKLFFGSGTQLSVL.